The rows below give T cell receptor beta chains drawn from one sample of a study of T cells after yellow fever vaccination. MiXCR, run by TCRdb on the 5' RACE reads, gives a single entry per CDR3 protein. The table lists roughly 350,000 distinct CDR3 sequences, approximately 4% of them singletons, with roughly 24% in the top ten. The sample was PBMCs, taken 5 days after the yellow fever booster vaccination. The receptors stem from a man aged 18 to 30 who received the YFV17D yellow fever vaccine. Each CDR3 is given with its conserved first and last residue. A D gene is named only where the DNA matches it firmly. Rows may omit the clone size; those that give it use once, few, many or a size class.

V gene,clone size,J gene,D gene,CDR3 DNA,CDR3 protein
TRBV4-3,.,TRBJ2-1,TRBD1,TGCGCCAGCAGCCGTACAGCCGGGACAGGGGCCTACAATGAGCAGTTCTTC,CASSRTAGTGAYNEQFF
TRBV15,.,TRBJ2-5,.,TGTGCCACCAGCTTAACGAGGTGGCAAGAGACCCAGTACTTC,CATSLTRWQETQYF
TRBV5-1,.,TRBJ2-2,.,TGCGCCAGCAGCTTGCGATGGCAGGGAGCCGGGGAGCTGTTTTTT,CASSLRWQGAGELFF
TRBV20-1,few,TRBJ2-2,TRBD1,TGCAGTGCTGACAGGGTAGACACCGGGGAGCTGTTTTTT,CSADRVDTGELFF
TRBV6-5,.,TRBJ1-6,.,TGTGCCAGCAGTTTAGGAGTCGGACTGAATTCACCCCTCCACTTT,CASSLGVGLNSPLHF
TRBV5-1,many,TRBJ2-3,TRBD2,TGCGCCAGCAGCTTGATGGTAGCGGGGGCATGGGATACGCAGTATTTT,CASSLMVAGAWDTQYF
TRBV12-3/TRBV12-4,few,TRBJ2-5,TRBD1,TGTGCCAGCAGTTCCGACAGGGAACAAGAGACCCAGTACTTC,CASSSDREQETQYF
TRBV6-6,few,TRBJ2-3,TRBD2,TGTGCCAGCAGCCCCGGGACTAGCGAAACATCCATGCGGGCAGATACGCAGTATTTT,CASSPGTSETSMRADTQYF
TRBV7-8,many,TRBJ2-5,.,TGTGCCAGCAGCTTAGCGAGGGAACCTCTTAAAGAGACCCAGTACTTC,CASSLAREPLKETQYF
TRBV12-3/TRBV12-4,few,TRBJ2-2,.,TGTGCCAGCAGTTTAAGGGCAGCCGGGACCGGGGAGCTGTTTTTT,CASSLRAAGTGELFF
TRBV7-9,many,TRBJ2-3,.,TGTGCCAGCAGCTTTGGCGGGGATACGCAGTATTTT,CASSFGGDTQYF
TRBV29-1,few,TRBJ2-5,.,TGCAGCGTGTCCCGAGGGGAGACCCAGTACTTC,CSVSRGETQYF
TRBV5-1,many,TRBJ2-4,.,TGCGCCAGCAGCTTGGGTCAGGAAAACATTCAGTACTTC,CASSLGQENIQYF
TRBV20-1,few,TRBJ2-1,.,TGCAGTGCTCTGCGACACAATGAGCAGTTCTTC,CSALRHNEQFF
TRBV5-1,.,TRBJ2-2,.,TGCGCCAGCAGCTCCAATCGACAAGACACCGGGGAGCTGTTTTTT,CASSSNRQDTGELFF
TRBV11-2,.,TRBJ2-3,TRBD2,TGTGCCAGCAGGGATGGGACTAGCGGGAAGGATACGCAGTATTTT,CASRDGTSGKDTQYF
TRBV5-1,.,TRBJ2-3,TRBD2,TGCGCCAGCAGCTGGTGGGGGGGGGACACAGATACGCAGTATTTT,CASSWWGGDTDTQYF
TRBV5-1,few,TRBJ1-1,.,TGCGCCAGCAGTAAGAGTACGGGAAACACTGAAGCTTTCTTT,CASSKSTGNTEAFF
TRBV12-3/TRBV12-4,many,TRBJ1-2,.,TGTGCCAGCAGTTTCCCCTCCCGGGGGTATGGCTACACCTTC,CASSFPSRGYGYTF
TRBV28,many,TRBJ1-5,TRBD1,TGTGCCGCGGGACAGGGGTGGCAGCCCCAGCATTTT,CAAGQGWQPQHF
TRBV20-1,few,TRBJ1-5,.,TGCAGTGCCCCTTCACTTTATAGCAATCAGCCCCAGCATTTT,CSAPSLYSNQPQHF
TRBV3-1,many,TRBJ1-5,.,TGTGCCAGCAGCCAAGGGGCCGTTAGCAATCAGCCCCAGCATTTT,CASSQGAVSNQPQHF
TRBV9,.,TRBJ2-3,.,TGTGCCAGCAGCGTAGGGGTGGGAAGGGTCACAGATACGCAGTATTTT,CASSVGVGRVTDTQYF
TRBV4-1,.,TRBJ1-1,.,TGCGCCAGCAGCCAAGATTTTTTCCCGGGGTACACTGAAGCTTTCTTT,CASSQDFFPGYTEAFF
TRBV7-2,few,TRBJ2-3,.,TGTGCCAGCATCCCCCGTGAGGGACGCCTCCCAGATACGCAGTATTTT,CASIPREGRLPDTQYF
TRBV4-3,.,TRBJ2-1,.,TGCGCCAGCAGCCAAGTGTGGGCCGGGGACTCCTACAATGAGCAGTTCTTC,CASSQVWAGDSYNEQFF
TRBV24-1,few,TRBJ2-3,TRBD2,TGTGCCACCAGTGATTCTTCAGCGGGGGGGCGCACAGATACGCAGTATTTT,CATSDSSAGGRTDTQYF
TRBV18,few,TRBJ1-6,.,TGTGCCAGCTCACCCGACGGGGCGTATAATTCACCCCTCCACTTT,CASSPDGAYNSPLHF
TRBV11-2,.,TRBJ2-1,.,TGTGCCAGCAGATCCGGGCCAACGGCGTTCTTC,CASRSGPTAFF
TRBV5-1,few,TRBJ2-5,.,TGCGCCAGCAGCTTGGAGAACAGGGCTACAGAGACCCAGTACTTC,CASSLENRATETQYF
TRBV9,few,TRBJ2-3,.,TGTGCCAGCAGCACCGGACTGGCAGATACGCAGTATTTT,CASSTGLADTQYF
TRBV4-3,many,TRBJ1-1,.,TGCGCCAGCAGCCAAGATATTTCTGGGAGCAGTGAAGCTTTCTTT,CASSQDISGSSEAFF
TRBV7-9,.,TRBJ1-3,TRBD1,TGTGCCAGCAGCGCTACGCGACGTACAGGGGGCGCCTTTGGAAACACCATATATTTT,CASSATRRTGGAFGNTIYF
TRBV12-3/TRBV12-4,.,TRBJ1-6,.,TGTGCCAGCAGTTTAGGTCCGGGGCAATCACCCCTCCACTTT,CASSLGPGQSPLHF
TRBV6-1,.,TRBJ1-1,.,TGTGCCAGCAGTGATGGGGGGGTTGACGCTTTCTTT,CASSDGGVDAFF
TRBV4-1,.,TRBJ1-5,.,TGCGCCAGCAGCCATCCCATGGATCGGGTTAGGGGTAGCAATCAGCCCCAGCATTTT,CASSHPMDRVRGSNQPQHF
TRBV6-6,.,TRBJ1-2,.,TGTGCCAGCAGTACCCGAGGAGGGAATAGCTACACCTTC,CASSTRGGNSYTF
TRBV15,few,TRBJ2-3,.,TGTGCCACCAGCAGAGCCTACTTCGAGGAGGGAACAGATACGCAGTATTTT,CATSRAYFEEGTDTQYF
TRBV20-1,few,TRBJ2-5,TRBD2,TGCAGTGCTAGAGATACACTAGCGGGGGGCGAGCCTAACCCGCTCCAAGAGACCCAGTACTTC,CSARDTLAGGEPNPLQETQYF
TRBV7-9,many,TRBJ1-5,.,TGTGCCAGCAGCGACGGGATTTATAGCAATCAGCCCCAGCATTTT,CASSDGIYSNQPQHF
TRBV3-1,few,TRBJ1-5,.,TGTGCCAGCAGCCAAGTGTGGGGCGGGCCCCAGCATTTT,CASSQVWGGPQHF
TRBV30,.,TRBJ1-5,.,TGTGCCTGGAGTTCCGGGAGGGAGTCTTTCAATCAGCCCCAGCATTTT,CAWSSGRESFNQPQHF
TRBV6-6,many,TRBJ2-1,.,TGTGCCAGCAGTTACTCGAGGGTCTACAATGAGCAGTTCTTC,CASSYSRVYNEQFF
TRBV20-1,few,TRBJ2-5,TRBD1,TGCAGTGCTAAGAGACAGGGGAAGGAGACCCAGTACTTC,CSAKRQGKETQYF
TRBV7-9,.,TRBJ1-3,TRBD1,TGTGCCAGCAGATCCTCAGGGGGCGCTGGAAACACCATATATTTT,CASRSSGGAGNTIYF
TRBV7-6,few,TRBJ1-3,TRBD1,TGTGCCAGCAGCTTAGCTCCGGGACAGAGCCCTGGAAACACCATATATTTT,CASSLAPGQSPGNTIYF